This T cell receptor (beta chain) was found in a study of shared clonotypes between healthy human individuals. At the level of the study: The donors, two women and three men, were aged 18 to 49. Three plates were used per donor for CD4 naive, three for CD4 memory, two for CD8 naive and one for CD8 memory.

Some clones are missing from TCRdb's copy, which holds only in-frame ones; the method was immunoSEQ multiplex PCR. This repertoire shows just over 2,000,000 clones, 90% to 95% found once; its top ten account for around 0.13%. This CDR3 has 11 amino acids. The V end was cut by 6 bases, the J end by 5 bases, with 11 bases between. The germline V gene has CDR1 DFQATT and CDR2 SNEGSKA (reference sequence). This chain connects TRBV20-1 to TRBJ2-7; D is perhaps TRBD2 (6 bases). This receptor was taken from a man younger than 35 in good health. What was sequenced was naive CD4+ T cells sorted from blood. Specified subset: CD45RA+ positively selected. The CDR3 is CSAAGRDEQYF. CDR3 DNA: TGCAGTGCAGCGGGCAGGGACGAGCAGTACTTC.